This TCR beta chain was obtained from a study of OX40 agonist ivuxolimab in advanced cancers. Study in general: The patients got ivuxolimab, which is an agonistic anti-OX40 (CD134) antibody.

Study-level results: Clonal expansion was seen in CD4+ and CD8+ blood T cells by week 6 at 0.1 to 3.0 mg/kg. The study found among the lowest clonal expansion in partial responders at 0.1-3.0 mg/kg. On average, a greater number of expanded clones characterised CD8+ T cells relative to CD4+.

The CDR3 sequence is 14 residues long. The method was immunoSEQ multiplex PCR; TCRdb's version includes in-frame clones alone and lacks a portion of them. This sample has about 33,000 clones; approximately 89% occur once, and the top ten carry under 1%. About this clone itself: What it binds is unknown.

V is TRBV21-1 and J is TRBJ1-5. TRBV21-1 is tagged as a pseudogene. The TCR was taken from an adult with an advanced solid tumor such as melanoma, head and neck, liver or kidney cancer. The sample here was CD4+ or CD8+ T cells sorted from blood, taken in a trial of the OX40 agonist ivuxolimab. CDR3 sequence reads: CASIITPRLKPQHF. The CDR3 DNA is TGTGCCAGCATCATCACCCCTAGGCTGAAGCCCCAGCATTTT.